The clone carrying this TCR beta chain was detected many times. The data derive from a study of prognosis after radiotherapy for stage I lung cancer. Overall study: SBRT radiotherapy comprised 3 to 5 fractions at a biologically effective dose of at least 100 Gy.

Multiplex PCR, run in two rounds, amplified TCR beta CDR3 from genomic DNA. Amplification during the initial PCR round employed primers specific to each TRBV and TRBJ gene. TCRdb fed the multiplex PCR reads into MiXCR, producing one record per CDR3 protein. In the table there are over 20,000 distinct CDR3 sequences, about 36% of which are singletons. Losses at the gene ends were 1 base for V and 4 bases for J; bases not matched to a gene: 9. CDR3 size: 19 residues. CDR1 is LNHDA, CDR2 SQIVND, per germline (reference sequence). The receptor comes from a donor aged 50 or older with non-small cell lung cancer. Sequenced material: PBMCs, taken before or after stereotactic body radiation therapy (not recorded which). The V and J genes are TRBV19 and TRBJ2-2; TRBD2 agrees at 13 bases. In DNA, the CDR3 is TGTGCCAGTAGTATAGTAACCGTAAGGACTAGCGGGAGCACCGGGGAGCTGTTTTTT. Residues: CASSIVTVRTSGSTGELFF.